These 25 T cell receptor beta chains were all obtained from the same sample, sequenced in a study of cytotoxic CD8 clonotypes in ibrutinib-treated CLL. The assay was immunoSEQ multiplex PCR, and TCRdb's table has in-frame clones only and misses some. The profile shows tens of thousands of clones, 90% of them singletons. Material: PBMCs, obtained after 12 months of ibrutinib treatment. Receptor source: a human donor with chronic lymphocytic leukemia.

The CDR3 here is CASSRYQETQYF. The CDR3 DNA reads as TGTGCCAGCAGCCGGTACCAAGAGACCCAGTACTTC. The chain links TRBV7-6 to TRBJ2-5; D unresolved. V was cut by 5 bases and J by 0 bases, with 4 bases left in between. Germline CDR1 SGHVS, CDR2 FNYEAQ. This CDR3 has 12 residues.

This chain links TRBV9 with TRBJ2-5; D not certain. Trimming removed 4 bases at V and 2 bases at J, with 12 bases between. CDR1 SGDLS and CDR2 YYNGEE come from the germline V gene. This CDR3 region has 14 residues. The DNA of the CDR3 is TGTGCCAGCAGCCCCTTACTGGTACAAGAGACCCAGTACTTC. Its translation: CASSPLLVQETQYF. The full variable domain, its missing parts supplied by reference TRBV9 and TRBJ2-5, is DSGVTQTPKHLITATGQRVTLRCSPRSGDLSVYWYQQSLDQGLQFLIQYYNGEERAKGNILERFSAQQFPDLHSELNLSSLELGDSALYFCASSPLLVQETQYFGPGTRLLVL.

The chain carries TRBV19 and TRBJ1-2; D is undetermined. The CDR3 length is 16 residues. CDR1 is LNHDA, CDR2 SQIVND, per germline (reference sequence). V lost 2 bases and J lost 4, with 17 bases in between. CDR3 amino acids: CASSIFYSKSGYGYTF. For the CDR3, the DNA is TGTGCCAGTAGTATATTTTACTCCAAGTCGGGCTATGGCTACACCTTC.

V and J are TRBV7-9 and TRBJ2-3, with 11 bases that match TRBD1. J gave up 4 bases and V 3 bases, and 3 bases lay outside the gene matches. CDR3 length: 15 residues. The germline V gene encodes CDR1 SEHNR and CDR2 FQNEAQ (reference sequence). The CDR3 region is CASSLDRGQADTQYF. In DNA form, the CDR3 reads TGTGCCAGCAGCTTGGACAGGGGGCAAGCAGATACGCAGTATTTT.

This chain connects TRBV4-3 to TRBJ2-7, with 10 positions matching TRBD1. Germline V lookup: CDR1 LGHNA, CDR2 YSLEER. Losses at the gene ends were 2 bases for V and 3 bases for J; bases not matched to a gene: 4. This CDR3 has 15 residues. CDR3 nucleotide sequence: TGCGCCAGCAGCCAACGGACAGGGGGGGACTACGAGCAGTACTTC. It codes for CASSQRTGGDYEQYF.

This sequence joins TRBV5-6 and TRBJ2-7; D not certain. The germline CDR1 and CDR2 sequences are SGHDT and YYEEEE. V was clipped by 2 bases and J by 0 bases, with 9 bases between them. The CDR3 consists of 14 residues. DNA for the CDR3: TGTGCCAGCAGCTTAGTAAATCCCTCCTACGAGCAGTACTTC. Protein product: CASSLVNPSYEQYF. The complete variable domain, with remaining parts taken from reference TRBV5-6 and TRBJ2-7, reads DAGVTQSPTHLIKTRGQQVTLRCSPKSGHDTVSWYQQALGQGPQFIFQYYEEEERQRGNFPDRFSGHQFPNYSSELNVNALLLGDSALYLCASSLVNPSYEQYFGPGTRLTVT.

This sequence joins TRBV30 and TRBJ1-1; D possibly corresponds to TRBD1 (6 bases). Germline assignment: CDR1 GTSNPN and CDR2 SVGIG (reference sequence). The V and J ends lost 2 bases and 7 bases respectively, with 20 bases between them. The CDR3 covers 15 residues. In nucleotides, the CDR3 is TGTGCCTGGAGTCGTACAGGGCCAGCGGTGTATGAAGCTTTCTTT. Translation: CAWSRTGPAVYEAFF.

The CDR3 bases are TGTGCCAGCAGTGTAGTGGCGGGAGCTCCAAATGAGCAGTTCTTC. Its protein product is CASSVVAGAPNEQFF. The rearrangement links TRBV6-4 to TRBJ2-1; 7 bases map to TRBD2. Looked up from germline, CDR1 is MRHNA and CDR2 is SNTAGT. Unmatched junction bases numbered 10, after V lost 4 bases and J lost 7 bases. The CDR3 consists of 15 residues.

The chain uses TRBV28 and TRBJ2-7; D gene unclear. The CDR3 spans 14 residues. Trimming stripped 2 bases from V and 2 bases from J, with 10 bases between. CDR1 is MDHEN and CDR2 is SYDVKM in the germline V gene. CDR3 DNA: TGTGCCAGCAGTTTAGGATACGGAACCTACGAGCAGTACTTC. Residues: CASSLGYGTYEQYF. Combining the CDR3 with reference TRBV28 and TRBJ2-7 gives the whole variable domain DVKVTQSSRYLVKRTGEKVFLECVQDMDHENMFWYRQDPGLGLRLIYFSYDVKMKEKGDIPEGYSVSREKKERFSLILESASTNQTSMYLCASSLGYGTYEQYFGPGTRLTVT.

The rearrangement uses TRBV5-1 and TRBJ2-1, with TRBD2 matching 10 bases. This CDR3 contains 16 residues. V shed 4 bases and J 9 bases; nucleotides not matched to a gene: 13. Per the germline V gene, CDR1 is SGHRS and CDR2 is YFSETQ. DNA for the CDR3: TGCGCCAGCAGCCCCGGGGGGCTAGCGGGAGTGGTTGAGCAGTTCTTC. Its protein product is CASSPGGLAGVVEQFF.

The chain recombines TRBV27 with TRBJ2-4; D is possibly TRBD2 (7 bases). Germline-derived CDR1 and CDR2 are MNHEY and SMNVEV (reference sequence). This CDR3 comprises 17 residues. V was pared by 5 bases and J by 3 bases, with 20 bases between. CDR3 sequence reads: CASSDGGRGGGKNIQYF. The CDR3 DNA reads TGTGCCAGCAGTGACGGAGGCAGGGGAGGGGGCAAAAACATTCAGTACTTC.

The chain uses TRBV19 and TRBJ2-1; no clear D. The germline V gene has CDR1 LNHDA and CDR2 SQIVND (reference sequence). This CDR3 region has 15 residues. Trimming shortened V by 3 bases and J by 0 bases, and 9 bases separated the two germline ends. In DNA, the CDR3 is TGTGCCAGTAGTATGTCCGATAGCTCCTACAATGAGCAGTTCTTC. This codes for CASSMSDSSYNEQFF.

This clone was detected a few times. This chain joins TRBV19 and TRBJ1-2; TRBD1 is a possible D gene (6 bases). Germline loops: CDR1 LNHDA, CDR2 SQIVND (reference sequence). The CDR3 is made up of 13 amino acids. Trimming took 5 bases from V and 7 from J, leaving 14 bases between them. CDR3 protein: CASSLGQRSGYTF. In DNA form, the CDR3 reads TGTGCCAGTAGTCTTGGACAGAGAAGTGGCTACACCTTC. The full variable domain, in which reference TRBV19 and TRBJ1-2 provide the parts outside the CDR3, is DGGITQSPKYLFRKEGQNVTLSCEQNLNHDAMYWYRQDPGQGLRLIYYSQIVNDFQKGDIAEGYSVSREKKESFPLTVTSAQKNPTAFYLCASSLGQRSGYTFGSGTRLTVV.

The V call is TRBV5-6, the J call TRBJ2-3, with unresolved D. Trimming pared 1 base from V and 5 bases from J, leaving 11 bases between. This CDR3 has 14 amino acids. CDR1 SGHDT and CDR2 YYEEEE come from the germline V gene. The CDR3 DNA is TGTGCCAGCAGCTTGTTTCCCCGGAGAGATACGCAGTATTTT. It is translated as CASSLFPRRDTQYF.

This clone has just one count. The CDR3 region is CASSSTSRTGRTNYGYTF. The CDR3 bases are TGTGCCAGCAGTTCAACCTCTCGGACAGGGAGAACTAACTATGGCTACACCTTC. The rearrangement links TRBV28 to TRBJ1-2, with 8 bases that match TRBD1. Germline V gene lookup returns CDR1 MDHEN and CDR2 SYDVKM. The CDR3 has 18 amino acids. Unmatched junction bases numbered 13, after V lost 4 bases and J lost 0 bases.

The V gene is TRBV21-1, the J gene TRBJ2-7; the D call in the table, TRBD2, was not verified against the DNA. TRBV21-1 corresponds to a pseudogene. This CDR3 has 16 amino acids. The CDR3 sequence: CASSKGVCGTDCEQYF. In DNA form, the CDR3 reads TGTGCCAGCAGCAAAGGGGTCTGCGGGACCGATTGCGAGCAGTACTTC.

The chain uses TRBV6-5 and TRBJ1-1; 10 bases align to TRBD1. CDR3 length equals 14 residues. Trimming cost V 5 bases and J 3 bases; bases outside gene matches: 3. Germline lookup yields CDR1 MNHEY and CDR2 SVGAGI. The CDR3 reads CASSRDRGHTEAFF. The DNA of the CDR3 is TGTGCCAGCAGTCGCGACAGGGGGCACACTGAAGCTTTCTTT.

The chain joins TRBV7-7 to TRBJ2-5; maybe TRBD1 (6 bases). This CDR3 region has 17 residues. The V gene lost 1 base and the J gene lost 5 bases, with 20 bases spanning the gap. CDR1 and CDR2 (germline): SSHAT, FNYEAQ (reference sequence). The CDR3 protein is CASSLVRTGLGVETQYF. The CDR3 region has the DNA TGTGCCAGCAGCTTAGTCCGCACAGGGCTGGGGGTTGAGACCCAGTACTTC.

The rearrangement links TRBV6-1 to TRBJ1-2; 8 nucleotides line up with TRBD1. This CDR3 region has 15 residues. The J segment lost 8 bases and the V segment lost 6 bases, leaving 14 bases of the junction unmatched. Germline CDR1 reads MNHNS; CDR2 reads SASEGT. The CDR3: CASRQAGTGRSGYTF. In DNA, the CDR3 is TGTGCCAGCAGACAGGCCGGGACAGGAAGAAGCGGCTACACCTTC.

The rearrangement uses TRBV19 and TRBJ2-7; D is possibly TRBD2 (5 bases). This CDR3 is 12 amino acids long. Germline lookup yields CDR1 LNHDA and CDR2 SQIVND (reference sequence). Trimming shortened V by 5 bases and J by 1 base, and 6 bases separated the two germline ends. The CDR3 bases are TGTGCCAGTAGTCCGGGGTCCTACGAGCAGTACTTC. Residues: CASSPGSYEQYF.

The gene calls are TRBV7-2 and TRBJ2-2; 7 bases line up with TRBD2. Trimming took 5 bases from V and 4 from J; bases not matched to a gene: 10. The length of the CDR3 is 16 residues. The germline CDR1 and CDR2 sequences are SGHTA and FQGNSA. This CDR3 is CASSPMVLAGTGELFF. The DNA for the CDR3 is TGTGCCAGCAGCCCGATGGTATTAGCGGGCACCGGGGAGCTGTTTTTT.

The V gene is TRBV6-5, the J gene TRBJ2-7; D could derive from TRBD1 or TRBD2 (8 bases each). Germline CDR1 and CDR2: MNHEY and SVGAGI. The V end was cut by 5 bases, the J end by 5 bases, with 19 bases between. The CDR3 covers 15 residues. The CDR3 bases are TGTGCCAGCAGTCGTGTAGCGGGACAGGCGGACGAGCAGTACTTC. Translated, it gives CASSRVAGQADEQYF.

This clone was detected only once. The chain carries TRBV28 and TRBJ2-7; 9 bases are shared with TRBD2. The CDR3 runs 20 residues. The V gene's germline CDR1 is MDHEN and CDR2 SYDVKM. J was trimmed by 5 bases and V by 2 bases; bases with no gene match: 22. The CDR3 nucleotides are TGTGCCAGCAGTTTAGTTGGTGGGTCCGGCGGGAGGGGGTATAGCGACGAGCAGTACTTC. It encodes CASSLVGGSGGRGYSDEQYF.

The chain has TRBV7-8 and TRBJ1-5; no reliable D call. The V end was cut by 5 bases, the J end by 4 bases, with 21 bases between. CDR1 is SGHVS and CDR2 is FQNEAQ in the germline V gene. The CDR3 length is 17 residues. This CDR3 is CASSGNGWVERNQPQHF. DNA of the CDR3: TGTGCCAGCAGCGGAAATGGGTGGGTCGAAAGAAATCAGCCCCAGCATTTT. The variable domain in full, with the rest retrieved from reference TRBV7-8 and TRBJ1-5, is GAGVSQSPRYKVAKRGQDVALRCDPISGHVSLFWYQQALGQGPEFLTYFQNEAQLDKSGLPSDRFFAERPEGSVSTLKIQRTQQEDSAVYLCASSGNGWVERNQPQHFGDGTRLSIL.

The V and J genes are TRBV2 and TRBJ2-5; 9 positions agree with TRBD1. The CDR3 consists of 15 residues. V shed 3 bases and J 5 bases; nucleotides not matched to a gene: 7. CDR1 and CDR2 (germline): SNHLY, FYNNEI. This CDR3 is CASSDTGTGFETQYF. In DNA form, the CDR3 reads TGTGCCAGCAGTGACACAGGGACAGGGTTTGAGACCCAGTACTTC. Supplemented by reference TRBV2 and TRBJ2-5, the full variable domain reads EPEVTQTPSHQVTQMGQEVILRCVPISNHLYFYWYRQILGQKVEFLVSFYNNEISEKSEIFDDQFSVERPDGSNFTLKIRSTKLEDSAMYFCASSDTGTGFETQYFGPGTRLLVL.